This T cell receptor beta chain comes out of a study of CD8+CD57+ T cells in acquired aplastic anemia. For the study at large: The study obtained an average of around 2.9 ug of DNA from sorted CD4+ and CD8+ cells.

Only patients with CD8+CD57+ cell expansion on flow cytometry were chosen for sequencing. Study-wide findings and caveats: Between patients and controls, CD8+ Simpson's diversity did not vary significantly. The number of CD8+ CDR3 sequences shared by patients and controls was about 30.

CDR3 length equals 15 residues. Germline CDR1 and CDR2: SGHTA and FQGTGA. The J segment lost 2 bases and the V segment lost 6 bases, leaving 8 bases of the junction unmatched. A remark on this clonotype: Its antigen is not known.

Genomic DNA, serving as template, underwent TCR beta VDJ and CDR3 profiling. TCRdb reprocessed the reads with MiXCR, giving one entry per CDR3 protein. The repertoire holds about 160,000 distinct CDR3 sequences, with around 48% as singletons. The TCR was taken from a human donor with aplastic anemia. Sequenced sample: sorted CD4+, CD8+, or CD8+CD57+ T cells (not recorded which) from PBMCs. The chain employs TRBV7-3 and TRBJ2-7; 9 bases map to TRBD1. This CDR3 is CASSSARDRAYEQYF. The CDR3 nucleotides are TGTGCCAGCAGTTCCGCCCGGGACAGGGCCTACGAGCAGTACTTC.